The T cell receptor beta chain described here comes from a study of T cell responses to AZD1222 COVID-19 vaccine. Study conclusions and caveats: Repertoires were obtained only post-peak T cell response.

The J segment lost 6 bases and the V segment lost 5 bases, leaving 12 bases of the junction unmatched. Germline lookup yields CDR1 SGHTA and CDR2 FQGTGA. The length of the CDR3 is 15 residues. Analyses pooled second doses at about 4 or about 12 weeks. As for this clone: What it binds is unknown.

Repertoires were generated with immunoSEQ multiplex PCR, while TCRdb's copy carries only in-frame clones and drops some. The repertoire includes about 180,000 clones, 88% of them detected once, and 25% to 30% sits in the top ten. The chain links TRBV7-3 to TRBJ2-7; 8 positions match TRBD1. Sequencing was performed on peripheral blood, taken 28 days after the second AZD1222 dose. The source of this sequence is an adult who received the AZD1222 COVID-19 vaccine. In DNA, the CDR3 is TGTGCCAGCAGCCGCACAGGGGGATTACTTAGCGAGCAGTACTTC. This gives the protein CASSRTGGLLSEQYF.